The T cell receptor beta chain described here comes from a study of T-cell reconstitution after alpha-beta-depleted transplantation in children (dated by TCRdb to about 2016). As for the study more broadly: Using TCR repertoire profiling, the study quantitatively followed how T-cell immune reconstitution unfolded in children after TCRalphabeta/CD19-depleted allogeneic hematopoietic cell transplantation.

The paper as a whole reports these results and caveats: In some patients, high TCRbeta diversity at day 60 was attributed to recipient T cells and intrathymic progenitors that had survived conditioning. Over subsequent months, a decline in hyperexpanded clone frequencies was noted, and after one year, T-cell counts and TCRbeta diversity were mostly ascribed to newly produced T cells. About two months after transplant, the apparently early recovery of alphabetaT-cell counts reportedly depended on just several hundred clones that had expanded rapidly and came from non-depleted graft cells.

With respect to this clonotype: It lacks a known antigen. No much larger clone exists at a distance of one base, and base qualities are not known.

The receptor library was made with PCR. Sequencer: Illumina HiSeq 2500. To normalize quantification of the TCRbeta repertoire, the TCR libraries were built with molecular barcoding that relied on unique molecular identifiers. TCRdb ran its own pipeline on the public reads, namely fastp trimming at Q25 and MiXCR clone calling, and kept in-frame beta chains. Rows matching on CDR3 protein sequence are summarized as one entry with the most common DNA and genes. This sample holds hundreds of thousands of distinct CDR3 sequences; over 9.5% were observed only once. The ten largest clones add up to 2% of the sample. The CDR3 runs 13 amino acids, cysteine and phenylalanine included. Just the 39-base CDR3 DNA is kept, in frame starting at base 1. The germline V gene encodes CDR1 DFQATT and CDR2 SNEGSKA (reference sequence). The germline ends are 11 bases apart after V is trimmed by 0 bases and J by 6 bases. What the treatment or condition label conveys for this sample: allogeneic hematopoietic cell transplantation with graft depleted of TCRalphabeta T cells and CD19 B cells. TCRalphabeta/CD19-depleted allogeneic hematopoietic cell grafts were given to the transplant recipients, all of whom were children.

Sequenced material: PBMCs, taken before TCRalphabeta/CD19-depleted stem cell transplant. The sequence derives from a child aged 2 to 10 with inherited bone marrow failure, due to receive a stem cell transplant. Recombination joined TRBV20-1 with TRBJ1-1; TRBD1 could be the D gene, as 5 bases match. The sequenced DNA: TGCAGTGCTAGAGAGGGGCGGGGGTCTGAAGCTTTCTTT. Its coded protein is CSAREGRGSEAFF.